These 10 T cell receptor beta chains originate from one sample sequenced in a study of T cell repertoires in cytomegalovirus infection. The antigens for these receptors are not known. TCRdb passed the reads through MiXCR, listing each CDR3 protein once. The sample comprises about 920,000 distinct CDR3 sequences, about a third of which are singletons, and about an eighth rests with the top ten. The sample here was cultured CD8+ T cells from PBMCs, taken from culture after CMV antigen stimulation. Source of these receptors: a human donor in good health (CMV status not recorded). Some clones in this sample may be carry-over from other donors' samples.

The chain recombines TRBV12-3 or TRBV12-4 with TRBJ1-6; no clear D. The CDR3 spans 13 residues. V was clipped by 6 bases and J by 10 bases, with 13 bases between them. The CDR3 region has the DNA TGTGCCAGCAGCATAGCGAACCGGTCACCCCTCCACTTT. Protein: CASSIANRSPLHF.

The chain has TRBV10-1 and TRBJ1-2; perhaps TRBD1 as D (6 bases). Trimming took off 2 bases at V and 8 bases at J, with 15 bases between the two ends. CDR1 WNHNN and CDR2 SYGVQD come from the germline V gene (reference sequence). This CDR3 spans 14 amino acids. Written as DNA, the CDR3 is TGCGCCAGCAGTGAGGATGTGGGGGCGCGAGGCTACACCTTC. Protein sequence: CASSEDVGARGYTF.

This clonotype was seen a handful of times. The CDR3 DNA reads as TGTGCCATCACCGAGATGGACAGGGCAGCCTCCACAGATACGCAGTATTTT. Residues: CAITEMDRAASTDTQYF. The rearrangement joins TRBV10-3 to TRBJ2-3; 8 bases are shared with TRBD1. CDR1 ENHRY and CDR2 SYGVKD come from the germline V gene. The CDR3 is 17 residues long. V shed 7 bases, J shed 2 bases, and the junction held 14 bases outside the gene matches.

The CDR3 nucleotides read TGTGCCAGCAGTTTACTGGGACAGGGAACTATCACGCAGTATTTT. Protein product: CASSLLGQGTITQYF. The chain combines TRBV27 with TRBJ2-3, with TRBD1 identical over 9 bases. The length of the CDR3 is 15 residues. Trimming removed 2 bases from V and 9 bases from J; junction bases left unmatched: 9. CDR1 is MNHEY and CDR2 is SMNVEV in the germline V gene (reference sequence).

The chain uses TRBV27 and TRBJ2-7; D gene ambiguous. Deletions cut 3 bases from V and 5 bases from J, with 14 bases between. This CDR3 is 14 amino acids long. Germline-derived CDR1 and CDR2 are MNHEY and SMNVEV (reference sequence). In DNA form, the CDR3 reads TGTGCCAGCAGTTTCGGTGGGGTTCTCAACGAGCAGTACTTC. As protein: CASSFGGVLNEQYF.

The J gene is TRBJ1-2, the V gene TRBV6-5; TRBD1 matches at 7 bases. This CDR3 is built from 17 residues. V shed 8 bases, J shed 1 base, and the junction held 16 bases outside the gene matches. Looked up from germline, CDR1 is MNHEY and CDR2 is SVGAGI. Here the CDR3 reads CASYQRPGGFFNYGYTF. The CDR3 coding sequence is TGTGCCAGCTATCAGAGGCCAGGGGGTTTCTTTAACTATGGCTACACCTTC.

The J gene is TRBJ2-5, the V gene TRBV9; TRBD2 matches at 10 bases. The length of the CDR3 is 16 residues. Germline CDR1 and CDR2: SGDLS and YYNGEE. V gave up 4 bases and J gave up 4 bases; unmatched junction bases: 10. The CDR3 DNA reads TGTGCCAGCAGCCTCGGATCTAGCGGGGGTCTAGAGACCCAGTACTTC. This gives the protein CASSLGSSGGLETQYF.

This clonotype has more than one count but fewer than ten. V gene TRBV6-5 combines with J gene TRBJ2-1; TRBD2 might be the D (6 bases). The CDR3 runs to 15 residues. V was trimmed by 5 bases and J by 6 bases, leaving 17 bases between them. Germline-derived CDR1 and CDR2 are MNHEY and SVGAGI. CDR3 loop: CASSHNSGRSNEQFF. CDR3 sequence (DNA): TGTGCCAGCAGTCACAATAGCGGCCGCTCCAATGAGCAGTTCTTC.

This clonotype was detected only a few times. The CDR3 loop is CASGRSSYEQYF. CDR3 sequence (DNA): TGTGCCAGCGGTCGGAGCTCCTACGAGCAGTACTTC. The chain combines TRBV12-3 or TRBV12-4 with TRBJ2-7; D call uncertain. The CDR3 covers 12 residues. Deletions cut 8 bases from V and 0 bases from J, with 8 bases between.

This clonotype was observed at least ten times. The V call is TRBV7-2, the J call TRBJ2-3; the match to TRBD2 covers 8 bases. Germline CDR1 reads SGHTA; CDR2 reads FQGNSA. V dropped 5 bases and J dropped 0; count of bases not matched to a gene: 7. This CDR3 region has 16 residues. As DNA, the CDR3 is TGTGCCAGCAGCGACCGGGGGGGCGGTAGCACAGATACGCAGTATTTT. Protein product: CASSDRGGGSTDTQYF. The complete variable domain, with remaining parts taken from reference TRBV7-2 and TRBJ2-3, reads GAGVSQSPSNKVTEKGKDVELRCDPISGHTALYWYRQSLGQGLEFLIYFQGNSAPDKSGLPSDRFSAERTGGSVSTLTIQRTQQEDSAVYLCASSDRGGGSTDTQYFGPGTRLTVL.